A single T cell receptor (beta chain) is shown here with its context. This sample was included in a study of T cell responses to AZD1222 COVID-19 vaccine. The wider study: Pooling covered second doses at about 4 or about 12 weeks.

Measured with immunoSEQ multiplex PCR; TCRdb has only the in-frame clones, and not every one. This repertoire shows tens of thousands of clones, around 90% found once; its top ten account for approximately 2%. This CDR3 spans 15 amino acids. Germline CDR1 SGHTA, CDR2 FQGNSA. With 1 base clipped from V and 7 bases from J, the junction kept 9 bases outside the gene matches. This specimen consisted of peripheral blood, obtained on day 0 of AZD1222 vaccination. This receptor was identified in an adult in good health. This chain uses TRBV7-2 with TRBJ1-1; TRBD1 matches 7 bases. CDR3 residues: CASSLVPGGVIEAFF. The CDR3 region has the DNA TGTGCCAGCAGCTTAGTGCCAGGGGGGGTCATTGAAGCTTTCTTT.